The 3 T cell receptor beta chains in this list originate from one sample, sequenced in a study of PD-1 blockade in classical Hodgkin lymphoma. Generated by immunoSEQ multiplex PCR, the TCRdb table keeps only in-frame clones and is missing some. Of roughly 31,000 clones listed, less than 90% are singletons. The patients all showed relapse after autologous stem cell transplantation, while their brentuximab vedotin exposure varied. Researchers report purifying CD4+ T cells from thawed PBMCs by magnetic negative selection. This sample comprised CD4+ T cells from blood, obtained at baseline. These TCRs come from a human donor with classical Hodgkin lymphoma.

This clone was recorded once. CDR3 loop: CASGLGQSTDTQYF. CDR3 bases: TGTGCCAGCGGACTGGGACAGAGCACAGATACGCAGTATTTT. This chain joins TRBV27 and TRBJ2-3; 7 positions agree with TRBD1. Germline CDR1 and CDR2: MNHEY and SMNVEV (reference sequence). Unmatched junction bases numbered 5, after V lost 8 bases and J lost 0 bases. The CDR3 is made up of 14 amino acids.

The chain employs TRBV5-1 and TRBJ2-6, with D possibly TRBD2 on 6 matching bases. The CDR3 covers 16 residues. Trimming removed 0 bases from V and 6 bases from J, with 13 bases in between. From germline, CDR1 is SGHRS and CDR2 YFSETQ. The CDR3 is CASSLEGSGSANVLTF. The DNA of the CDR3 is TGCGCCAGCAGCTTGGAAGGTAGCGGATCGGCCAACGTCCTGACTTTC.

The V and J genes are TRBV19 and TRBJ2-7; 10 bases agree with TRBD2. After removal of 3 bases from V and 4 bases from J, the junction contained 6 bases not matched to a gene. The CDR3 has 15 amino acids. CDR1 is LNHDA, CDR2 SQIVND, per germline (reference sequence). CDR3 bases: TGTGCCAGTAGTATTGCTAGCGGGAGATATTACGAGCAGTACTTC. Translation gives CASSIASGRYYEQYF.